This T cell receptor beta chain comes out of a study of blood T cell repertoires in COVID-19. About the research overall: Samples came from the United States, Italy and Spain, spanning acute and convalescent COVID-19. The cDNA or gDNA used as material had been derived from T cells, B-cell-depleted T cells, or PBMCs.

In the authors' methods: Reference gene primer amplification in the assay estimated nucleated cell counts. TCRdb's table, derived via immunoSEQ multiplex PCR, lists solely in-frame clones and lacks some. Clonal size and the V and J genes are those of that table, whereas D and trimming came from the DNA. The sample carries 130,000 or so clones, about four fifths recorded once. V trimming: 7 bases; J trimming: 4 bases; junction bases outside the gene matches: 12. CDR3 length: 15 amino acids. Germline V gene sequence: CDR1 SNHLY, CDR2 FYNNEI. The gene calls are TRBV2 and TRBJ2-7; 8 bases are a match to TRBD1. This sequence was found in a woman aged 55 to 70 with acute or convalescent COVID-19. Sequenced: peripheral blood. The DNA for the CDR3 is TGTGCCAGCAATTTACCGGGACAGGCGAGATACGAGCAGTACTTC. It encodes CASNLPGQARYEQYF.